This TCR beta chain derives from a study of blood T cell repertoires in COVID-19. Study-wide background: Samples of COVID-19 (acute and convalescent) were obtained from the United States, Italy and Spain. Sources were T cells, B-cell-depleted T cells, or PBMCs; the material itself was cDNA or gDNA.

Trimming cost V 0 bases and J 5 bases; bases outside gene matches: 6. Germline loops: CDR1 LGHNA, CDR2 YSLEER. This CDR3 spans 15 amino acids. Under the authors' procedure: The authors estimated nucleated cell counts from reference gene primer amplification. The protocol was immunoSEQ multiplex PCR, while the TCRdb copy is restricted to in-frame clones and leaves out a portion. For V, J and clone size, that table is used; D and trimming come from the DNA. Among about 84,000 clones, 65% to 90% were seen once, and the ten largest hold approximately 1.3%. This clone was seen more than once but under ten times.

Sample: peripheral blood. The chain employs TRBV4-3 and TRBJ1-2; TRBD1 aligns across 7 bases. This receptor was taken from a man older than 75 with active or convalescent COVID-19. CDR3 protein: CASSQDGTATYGYTF. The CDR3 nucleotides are TGCGCCAGCAGCCAAGATGGGACAGCAACATATGGCTACACCTTC.